Below, 24 T cell receptor beta chains from the same sample are listed, as sequenced in a study of molecular identifiers for immune sequencing clone quantification. TCRdb processed the PCR reads anew with MiXCR; each CDR3 protein has one entry. The sample lists around 320,000 distinct CDR3 sequences; 24% were seen once. Sequenced sample: naive CD8+ T cells from blood, with Jurkat cell RNA spiked in. Indicated subset: FACS-sorted CD8+CD4-CCR7+CD45RA+ naive T cells. These receptors all come from a human donor in good health. Some libraries in this study had Jurkat cell RNA spiked in.

The V gene is TRBV7-9, the J gene TRBJ2-5, with D perhaps assigned TRBD1 or TRBD2 (5 bases each). In germline, CDR1 is SEHNR, CDR2 FQNEAQ (reference sequence). The CDR3 has 13 residues. The CDR3 loop is CSSRRGVQETQYF. For the CDR3, the DNA is TGTTCATCCCGCCGGGGCGTCCAAGAGACCCAGTACTTC.

This clonotype was seen a handful of times. This sequence joins TRBV4-3 and TRBJ2-1, with TRBD2 matching 10 bases. V shed 0 bases, J shed 8 bases, and the junction held 13 bases outside the gene matches. The CDR3 covers 18 residues. Germline V gives CDR1 LGHNA, CDR2 YSLEER. The CDR3 here is CASSQDGASGGLPHEQFF. The CDR3, as DNA: TGCGCCAGCAGCCAAGATGGGGCTAGCGGGGGCCTCCCTCATGAGCAGTTCTTC.

Ten or more counts support this clonotype. The chain links TRBV4-3 to TRBJ2-7; 11 nucleotides agree with TRBD1. J was trimmed by 0 bases and V by 5 bases; bases with no gene match: 3. Germline CDR1 is LGHNA and CDR2 is YSLEER. The CDR3 runs to 15 residues. CDR3 loop: CASSSGTGGSYEQYF. The CDR3 region has the DNA TGCGCCAGCAGCTCCGGGACAGGGGGCTCCTACGAGCAGTACTTC.

This clonotype was counted ten times or more. V and J are TRBV4-3 and TRBJ1-4; no definite D call. The length of the CDR3 is 13 residues. CDR1 is LGHNA, CDR2 YSLEER, per germline. The V end lost 6 bases, the J end lost 8 bases, and 13 bases lay between the germline ends. The CDR3 DNA reads TGCGCCAGCAGAGATAGGGATGGGGAAAAACTGTTTTTT. Residues: CASRDRDGEKLFF.

This clonotype was seen repeatedly, ten times or more. The rearrangement joins TRBV7-3 to TRBJ2-2, with TRBD1 identical over 10 bases. Losses at the gene ends were 4 bases for V and 5 bases for J; bases not matched to a gene: 1. Germline assignment: CDR1 SGHTA and CDR2 FQGTGA. The CDR3 spans 14 residues. The CDR3 loop is CASSSGQGTGELFF. The CDR3 nucleotides read TGTGCCAGCAGCTCGGGACAGGGGACCGGGGAGCTGTTTTTT. The full variable domain, rest sourced from reference TRBV7-3 and TRBJ2-2, is GAGVSQTPSNKVTEKGKYVELRCDPISGHTALYWYRQSLGQGPEFLIYFQGTGAADDSGLPNDRFFAVRPEGSVSTLKIQRTERGDSAVYLCASSSGQGTGELFFGEGSRLTVL.

With regard to this clonotype: A much larger clone lies a single base off, so this may be a read error. The chain recombines TRBV6-6 with TRBJ2-7, with D tentatively TRBD2 (6 bases). This CDR3 spans 13 amino acids. Germline CDR1 MNHNY, CDR2 SVGAGI (reference sequence). DNA for the CDR3: TGTGCCCGCAGTTACGGGGGTCTCTCCGAGCAGTACTTC. It encodes CARSYGGLSEQYF.

This clonotype was seen only a few times. The CDR3 spells CASSLSGSPGYTF. CDR3 sequence (DNA): TGCGCCAGCAGCTTGTCCGGGTCTCCGGGCTACACCTTC. V usage is TRBV5-1 and J usage is TRBJ1-2; the D is unclear. Germline V lookup: CDR1 SGHRS, CDR2 YFSETQ. CDR3 length equals 13 residues. The V and J ends lost 1 base and 8 bases respectively, with 12 bases between them.

In this sample, this clonotype turned up a few times. V is TRBV30 and J is TRBJ2-3; no clear D. This CDR3 spans 11 amino acids. Germline V gives CDR1 GTSNPN, CDR2 SVGIG (reference sequence). V lost 1 base and J 7 bases, leaving 6 bases between the germline ends. CDR3 region: CAWSEENTQYF. The CDR3 DNA sequence: TGTGCCTGGAGTGAGGAGAATACGCAGTATTTT.

This clonotype has only one observation. V usage is TRBV2 and J usage is TRBJ2-7, with TRBD1 as a possible D gene (6 bases). Germline V gene data show CDR1 as SNHLY and CDR2 as FYNNEI. Trimming shortened V by 5 bases and J by 1 base, and 15 bases separated the two germline ends. The CDR3 contains 15 residues. CDR3 residues: CASSIRQAGSYEQYF. The CDR3 DNA reads as TGTGCCAGCAGTATCAGACAGGCCGGATCCTACGAGCAGTACTTC.

The V gene is TRBV19, the J gene TRBJ2-7, with 8 bases matching TRBD1. Germline-derived CDR1 and CDR2 are LNHDA and SQIVND (reference sequence). V lost 5 bases to trimming and J lost 1 base; unmatched junction nucleotides: 7. This CDR3 is 15 amino acids long. In DNA form, the CDR3 reads TGTGCCAGTAGTTCTTGGACAGGGAATTCCTACGAGCAGTACTTC. Translated, it gives CASSSWTGNSYEQYF.

This clonotype was seen many times. J is TRBJ2-7 and V is TRBV29-1, with TRBD2 as a possible D gene (5 bases). The ends were cut back, 3 bases at V and 4 bases at J, with 13 bases in the middle. This CDR3 spans 13 amino acids. Germline V gene sequence: CDR1 SQVTM, CDR2 ANQGSEA. The CDR3 DNA sequence: TGCAGCGTTGAGGTCGGGGTCTTGTACGAGCAGTACTTC. Translation gives CSVEVGVLYEQYF.

This clonotype was detected many times. The J gene is TRBJ1-4, the V gene TRBV6-4; D remains ambiguous. This CDR3 spans 15 amino acids. Germline CDR1 MRHNA, CDR2 SNTAGT. V was trimmed by 4 bases and J by 8 bases, leaving 17 bases between them. CDR3 in amino acids: CASSGLTTLVEKLFF. The CDR3 DNA reads as TGTGCCAGCAGTGGTCTGACTACTTTGGTGGAAAAACTGTTTTTT.

This clonotype has a count of ten or more. V is TRBV2 and J is TRBJ1-4; no definite D call. Trimming pared 0 bases from V and 1 base from J, leaving 3 bases between. Germline CDR1 reads SNHLY; CDR2 reads FYNNEI. The CDR3 spans 14 residues. The CDR3 loop reads CASSEAITNEKLFF. Here the CDR3 DNA reads TGTGCCAGCAGTGAAGCTATAACTAATGAAAAACTGTTTTTT. The entire variable domain, with the rest obtained from reference TRBV2 and TRBJ1-4, is as follows: EPEVTQTPSHQVTQMGQEVILRCVPISNHLYFYWYRQILGQKVEFLVSFYNNEISEKSEIFDDQFSVERPDGSNFTLKIRSTKLEDSAMYFCASSEAITNEKLFFGSGTQLSVL.

This clonotype was detected many times. The CDR3 DNA follows: TGTGCCAGCAGTTACCCTGGGACTAGCGGATTCTACGAGCAGTACTTC. This gives the protein CASSYPGTSGFYEQYF. This chain joins TRBV6-5 and TRBJ2-7; 11 bases align to TRBD2. Germline V gene lookup returns CDR1 MNHEY and CDR2 SVGAGI. The CDR3 covers 16 residues. V trimming: 2 bases; J trimming: 3 bases; junction bases outside the gene matches: 6.

This clonotype was seen ten or more times. This CDR3 is CASATGGPSYEQYF. The CDR3 region has the DNA TGTGCCAGTGCCACAGGGGGCCCCTCCTACGAGCAGTACTTC. The chain couples TRBV27 to TRBJ2-7; 9 positions agree with TRBD1. The V gene end was trimmed by 9 bases and the J gene end by 0 bases; junction bases not matched to a gene: 6. This CDR3 has 14 residues. Germline-derived CDR1 and CDR2 are MNHEY and SMNVEV (reference sequence).

With regard to this clonotype: One end of the junction fails to match germline, which may point to a read error. The chain recombines TRBV11-2 with TRBJ2-5; D gene uncertain. Germline-derived CDR1 and CDR2 are SGHAT and FQNNGV. CDR3 length: 11 amino acids. The CDR3 DNA reads TGTGCCAGCAGCGCCCGCACTGACGCGAACTTC. It translates to CASSARTDANF.

With respect to this clonotype: A much larger clone lies one base from this, so it may be a read error. The chain links TRBV7-9 to TRBJ2-7, with D unresolved. CDR3 length: 14 residues. Germline V gives CDR1 SEHNR, CDR2 FQNEAQ (reference sequence). CDR3 in DNA: TGTGCCAGCAGCCTAGGGTACGGAGCCTACGCGCAGTACTTC. Translation gives CASSLGYGAYAQYF.

Notes on this clonotype: This may come from a read error, since a much larger clone is one base off. The chain joins TRBV13 to TRBJ2-2; tentatively, D is TRBD2 (5 bases). The germline V gene has CDR1 PRHDT and CDR2 FYEKMQ (reference sequence). This CDR3 has 15 amino acids. The chain's CDR3 is CASSLGHGNTGEQFF. CDR3 sequence (DNA): TGTGCCAGCAGCTTAGGACACGGGAACACCGGGGAGCAGTTTTTT.

For this clonotype: Sequence at one end of the junction differs from germline and may be a read error. V and J are TRBV29-1 and TRBJ2-7, with D perhaps matching TRBD2 (5 bases). Per germline, CDR1 SQVTM and CDR2 ANQGSEA. The CDR3 is 13 amino acids. CDR3 coding DNA: TGCAGCGCCCTCCGTTCTAGCTCCTACGGGCAGTACTTC. As protein: CSALRSSSYGQYF.

There are many counts of this clonotype. In DNA, the CDR3 is TGTGCCAGCAGTTTAGCCGACAGGGGGCCCTACAATGAGCAGTTCTTC. Its protein product is CASSLADRGPYNEQFF. The gene calls are TRBV12-3 or TRBV12-4 and TRBJ2-1; 10 nucleotides match TRBD1. The trim removed 0 bases at V and 2 bases at J, leaving 1 base unmatched. This CDR3 contains 16 residues.

This clonotype was observed at least ten times. This sequence joins TRBV21-1 and TRBJ1-1. TRBV21-1 corresponds to a pseudogene. CDR3 length: 13 residues. This CDR3 is CASSKGPRVEAFF. CDR3 DNA: TGTGCCAGCAGCAAGGGTCCAAGAGTAGAAGCTTTCTTT.

This clonotype was recorded many times. The chain combines TRBV20-1 with TRBJ2-7, with a weak D call TRBD1 (6 bases). Germline-derived CDR1 and CDR2 are DFQATT and SNEGSKA (reference sequence). This CDR3 region has 15 residues. V lost 0 bases, J lost 0 bases, and 12 bases lay in between. CDR3 region: CSARDSGTLSYEQYF. The CDR3 nucleotides are TGCAGTGCTAGAGATTCCGGGACACTCTCCTACGAGCAGTACTTC.

Comments on this clonotype: A much larger clone lies a single base off, so this may be a read error. The genes are TRBV28 and TRBJ1-5; 8 bases align to TRBD1. This CDR3 has 17 amino acids. In germline, CDR1 is MDHEN, CDR2 SYDVKM. CDR3 sequence: CASSTDRAIEGNQLQHF. In DNA form, the CDR3 reads TGTGCCAGCAGTACGGACAGGGCGATTGAGGGCAATCAGCTCCAGCATTTT.

On this clonotype: The junction departs from germline at one end; a sequencing error may be responsible. The chain is built from TRBV7-9 and TRBJ2-6; D possibly corresponds to TRBD1 (5 bases). The CDR3 consists of 14 residues. Germline V gene data show CDR1 as SEHNR and CDR2 as FQNEAQ (reference sequence). The CDR3 loop is CASSSGHGASVLTF. Written as DNA, the CDR3 is TGTGCCAGCAGCTCAGGGCATGGGGCCAGCGTCCTGACTTTC.